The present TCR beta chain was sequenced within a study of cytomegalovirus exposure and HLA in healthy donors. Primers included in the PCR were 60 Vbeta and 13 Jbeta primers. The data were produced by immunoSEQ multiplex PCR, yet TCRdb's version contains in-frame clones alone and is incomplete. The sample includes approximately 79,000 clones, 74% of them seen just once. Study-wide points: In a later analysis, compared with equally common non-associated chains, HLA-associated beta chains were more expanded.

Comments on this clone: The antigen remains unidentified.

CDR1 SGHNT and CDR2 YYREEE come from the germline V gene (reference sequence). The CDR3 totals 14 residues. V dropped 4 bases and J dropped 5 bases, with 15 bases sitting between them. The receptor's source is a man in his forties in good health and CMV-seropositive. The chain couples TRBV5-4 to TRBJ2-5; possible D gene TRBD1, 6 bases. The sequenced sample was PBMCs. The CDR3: CASSPVGQGETQYF. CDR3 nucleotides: TGTGCCAGCAGCCCCGTAGGGCAGGGGGAGACCCAGTACTTC. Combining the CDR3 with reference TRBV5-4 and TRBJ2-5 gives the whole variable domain ETGVTQSPTHLIKTRGQQVTLRCSSQSGHNTVSWYQQALGQGPQFIFQYYREEENGRGNFPPRFSGLQFPNYSSELNVNALELDDSALYLCASSPVGQGETQYFGPGTRLLVL.